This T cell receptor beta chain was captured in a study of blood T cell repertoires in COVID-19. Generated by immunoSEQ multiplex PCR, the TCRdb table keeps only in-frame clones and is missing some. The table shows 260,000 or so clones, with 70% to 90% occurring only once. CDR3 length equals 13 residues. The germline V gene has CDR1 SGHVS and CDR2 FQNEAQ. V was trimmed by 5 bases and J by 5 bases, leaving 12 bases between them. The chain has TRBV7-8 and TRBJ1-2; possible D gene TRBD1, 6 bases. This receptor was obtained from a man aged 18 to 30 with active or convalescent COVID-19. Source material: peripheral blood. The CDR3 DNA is TGTGCCAGCAGCCCCTATCAGGGGTATGGCTACACCTTC. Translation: CASSPYQGYGYTF. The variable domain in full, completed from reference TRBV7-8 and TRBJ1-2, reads GAGVSQSPRYKVAKRGQDVALRCDPISGHVSLFWYQQALGQGPEFLTYFQNEAQLDKSGLPSDRFFAERPEGSVSTLKIQRTQQEDSAVYLCASSPYQGYGYTFGSGTRLTVV.